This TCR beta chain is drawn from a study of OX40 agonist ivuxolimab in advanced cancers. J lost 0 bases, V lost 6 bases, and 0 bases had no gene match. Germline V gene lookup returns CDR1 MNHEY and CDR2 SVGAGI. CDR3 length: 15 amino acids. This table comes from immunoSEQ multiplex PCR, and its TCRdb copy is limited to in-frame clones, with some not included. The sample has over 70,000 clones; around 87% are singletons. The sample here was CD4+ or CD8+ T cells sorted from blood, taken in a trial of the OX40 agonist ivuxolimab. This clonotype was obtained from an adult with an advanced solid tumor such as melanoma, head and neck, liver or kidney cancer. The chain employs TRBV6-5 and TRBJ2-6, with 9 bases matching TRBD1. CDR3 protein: CASRQGASGANVLTF. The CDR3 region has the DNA TGTGCCAGCAGACAGGGGGCCTCTGGGGCCAACGTCCTGACTTTC.